This is a list of T cell receptor beta chains from one sample in a study of T cells in localized non-small cell lung cancer. Data came from immunoSEQ multiplex PCR; TCRdb stores just in-frame clones and leaves some out. The sample lists fewer than 35,000 clones, about 89% seen once, with 2.5% to 3% in the top ten. Sequences were derived from peripheral blood, sampled before any cancer treatment. All receptors come from a female donor of 60 years or more with stage I lung adenocarcinoma. Both conserved end residues are part of each CDR3. Fields, in order: J gene, D gene, V gene, clone size, CDR3 DNA, CDR3 protein. D genes are given only for firm matches. Clone sizes are given selectively: once, few, many, or a class where the clone is expanded.

J gene: TRBJ2-2; D gene: TRBD2; V gene: TRBV7-2; clone size: NA; CDR3 DNA: TGTGCCAGCAGCTTCTTAGCGGGAGTGAACACCGGGGAGCTGTTTTTT; CDR3 protein: CASSFLAGVNTGELFF
J gene: TRBJ2-2; D gene: NA; V gene: TRBV4-2; clone size: NA; CDR3 DNA: TGTGCCAGCAGCCATCCTATGGGACTCCCGAACACCGGGGAGCTGTTTTTT; CDR3 protein: CASSHPMGLPNTGELFF
J gene: TRBJ1-6; D gene: NA; V gene: TRBV18; clone size: NA; CDR3 DNA: TGTGCCAGCTCACCACAACAGGAATCGTATAATTCACCCCTCCACTTT; CDR3 protein: CASSPQQESYNSPLHF
J gene: TRBJ1-1; D gene: NA; V gene: TRBV18; clone size: once; CDR3 DNA: TGTGCCAGCTCACCGGTTGAGTTTGAGACCACTGAAGCTTTCTTT; CDR3 protein: CASSPVEFETTEAFF
J gene: TRBJ1-2; D gene: NA; V gene: TRBV5-6; clone size: NA; CDR3 DNA: TGTGCCAGCCAACTTGATTCCTATGGCTACACCTTC; CDR3 protein: CASQLDSYGYTF
J gene: TRBJ1-1; D gene: NA; V gene: TRBV6-5; clone size: NA; CDR3 DNA: TGTGCCAGCAGTTACTCTGGGGGTTCGAACACTGAAGCTTTCTTT; CDR3 protein: CASSYSGGSNTEAFF
J gene: TRBJ1-2; D gene: NA; V gene: TRBV10-3; clone size: NA; CDR3 DNA: TGTGCCATCAGTGAGTCGTGGGAGGGTACTGGCTACACCTTC; CDR3 protein: CAISESWEGTGYTF
J gene: TRBJ1-2; D gene: TRBD1; V gene: TRBV15; clone size: NA; CDR3 DNA: TGTGCCACCAGCAGGGGTCAGGGGGTCTATGGCTACACCTTC; CDR3 protein: CATSRGQGVYGYTF
J gene: TRBJ2-1; D gene: TRBD2; V gene: TRBV18; clone size: NA; CDR3 DNA: TGTGCCAGCTCACAGGGACTAGCGGGAGGGCCTGGCGATGAGCAGTTCTTC; CDR3 protein: CASSQGLAGGPGDEQFF
J gene: TRBJ2-1; D gene: NA; V gene: TRBV5-4; clone size: NA; CDR3 DNA: TGTGCCAGCAGCTTGGCGGAAACTCCGAAATCCTACAATGAGCAGTTCTTC; CDR3 protein: CASSLAETPKSYNEQFF
J gene: TRBJ2-2; D gene: NA; V gene: TRBV18; clone size: once; CDR3 DNA: TGTGCCAGCTCACCACCTGGAACCGGGGAGCTGTTTTTT; CDR3 protein: CASSPPGTGELFF
J gene: TRBJ1-2; D gene: NA; V gene: TRBV28; clone size: NA; CDR3 DNA: TGTGCCAGCACCCCATTGGGGGGTGGGGGGGTTTATGGCTACACCTTC; CDR3 protein: CASTPLGGGGVYGYTF
J gene: TRBJ1-1; D gene: NA; V gene: TRBV5-4; clone size: NA; CDR3 DNA: TGTGCCAGCAGCTTTCTGACAGGTTTGAACACTGAAGCTTTCTTT; CDR3 protein: CASSFLTGLNTEAFF
J gene: TRBJ1-2; D gene: TRBD1; V gene: TRBV11-2; clone size: once; CDR3 DNA: TGTGCCAGCAGCTTAGGGGACAGGGACTATGGCTACACCTTC; CDR3 protein: CASSLGDRDYGYTF
J gene: TRBJ2-5; D gene: NA; V gene: TRBV4-1; clone size: NA; CDR3 DNA: TGCGCCAGCAGCCAAGCGAAGCGGAGTCAAGAGACCCAGTACTTC; CDR3 protein: CASSQAKRSQETQYF
J gene: TRBJ2-5; D gene: NA; V gene: TRBV9; clone size: NA; CDR3 DNA: TGTGCCAGCAGCGTTTCACAGGAAGAGACCCAGTACTTC; CDR3 protein: CASSVSQEETQYF
J gene: TRBJ1-5; D gene: NA; V gene: TRBV19; clone size: NA; CDR3 DNA: TGTGCCACCCAAAGCCGGTTTAGCAATCAGCCCCAGCATTTT; CDR3 protein: CATQSRFSNQPQHF
J gene: TRBJ1-4; D gene: TRBD1; V gene: TRBV13; clone size: NA; CDR3 DNA: TGTGCCAGCAGCGTCCGACAGGGTGGTGAAAAACTGTTTTTT; CDR3 protein: CASSVRQGGEKLFF
J gene: TRBJ1-3; D gene: NA; V gene: TRBV10-2; clone size: NA; CDR3 DNA: TGCGCCAGCAGTCGAGGACCGGATGGAAACACCATATATTTT; CDR3 protein: CASSRGPDGNTIYF
J gene: TRBJ2-1; D gene: NA; V gene: TRBV19; clone size: NA; CDR3 DNA: TGTGCCAGTAGTGAGCCCCAGGCAGTCTACAATGAGCAGTTCTTC; CDR3 protein: CASSEPQAVYNEQFF
J gene: TRBJ1-3; D gene: NA; V gene: TRBV28; clone size: NA; CDR3 DNA: TGTGCCAGCAGTTCTACGGGGGGCTGGTCTGGAAACACCATATATTTT; CDR3 protein: CASSSTGGWSGNTIYF
J gene: TRBJ1-5; D gene: NA; V gene: TRBV30; clone size: NA; CDR3 DNA: TGTGCCTGGAGTCGAGGGGATCAGCCCCAGCATTTT; CDR3 protein: CAWSRGDQPQHF
J gene: TRBJ2-2; D gene: TRBD1; V gene: TRBV9; clone size: NA; CDR3 DNA: TGTGCCAGCATTCCGGGACAGGGGGCAAATCGGAACACCGGGGAGCTGTTTTTT; CDR3 protein: CASIPGQGANRNTGELFF
J gene: TRBJ2-7; D gene: NA; V gene: TRBV20-1; clone size: NA; CDR3 DNA: TGCAGTGCTCGGACGTATTACGAGCAGTACTTC; CDR3 protein: CSARTYYEQYF
J gene: TRBJ2-3; D gene: NA; V gene: TRBV5-1; clone size: NA; CDR3 DNA: TGCGCCAGCAGCTTGGAAGGGTTCACAGATACGCAGTATTTT; CDR3 protein: CASSLEGFTDTQYF
J gene: TRBJ2-5; D gene: NA; V gene: TRBV9; clone size: NA; CDR3 DNA: TGTGCCAGCAGCCCCGGGACTGATAGTCAGACCCAGTACTTC; CDR3 protein: CASSPGTDSQTQYF
J gene: TRBJ1-5; D gene: NA; V gene: TRBV5-6; clone size: NA; CDR3 DNA: TGTGCCAGCAGCTTGTTCCAGGGTATGGTTAGCAATCAGCCCCAGCATTTT; CDR3 protein: CASSLFQGMVSNQPQHF
J gene: TRBJ1-1; D gene: TRBD1; V gene: TRBV11-1; clone size: NA; CDR3 DNA: TGTGCCAGCAGCTTAGGGCAGGGGGGGACTGAAGCTTTCTTT; CDR3 protein: CASSLGQGGTEAFF
J gene: TRBJ2-1; D gene: NA; V gene: TRBV7-2; clone size: NA; CDR3 DNA: TGTGCCAGCAGCTTAGCCCCCGACTACCGAAACAATGAGCAGTTCTTC; CDR3 protein: CASSLAPDYRNNEQFF
J gene: TRBJ2-2; D gene: NA; V gene: TRBV4-2; clone size: NA; CDR3 DNA: TGTGCCAGCAGCCAAGCCTCCTTTTGGGCTGGAGAAGGGGGCACCGGGGAGCTGTTTTTT; CDR3 protein: CASSQASFWAGEGGTGELFF
J gene: TRBJ2-7; D gene: NA; V gene: TRBV5-1; clone size: NA; CDR3 DNA: TGCGCCAGCAGCTTGGAGGGGGGGACCTACGAGCAGTACTTC; CDR3 protein: CASSLEGGTYEQYF
J gene: TRBJ1-2; D gene: NA; V gene: TRBV7-2; clone size: NA; CDR3 DNA: TGTGCCAGCACCGGGACCGCCTCTTCCTATGGCTACACCTTC; CDR3 protein: CASTGTASSYGYTF
J gene: TRBJ1-1; D gene: TRBD1; V gene: TRBV30; clone size: NA; CDR3 DNA: TGTGCCTGGAGTGCCCCGGGACAGGGTGTGAGCACTGAAGCTTTCTTT; CDR3 protein: CAWSAPGQGVSTEAFF
J gene: TRBJ2-3; D gene: NA; V gene: TRBV9; clone size: once; CDR3 DNA: TGTGCCAGCAGCCCCCCCGGGGATAACACAGATACGCAGTATTTT; CDR3 protein: CASSPPGDNTDTQYF
J gene: TRBJ2-1; D gene: NA; V gene: TRBV7-2; clone size: NA; CDR3 DNA: TGTGCCAGCAGCCACGAAGGCCTCGGGGGAGGTGCCTACAATGAGCAGTTCTTC; CDR3 protein: CASSHEGLGGGAYNEQFF
J gene: TRBJ2-2; D gene: NA; V gene: TRBV4-1; clone size: NA; CDR3 DNA: TGCGCCAGCAGCCAAGATCTAGGTCGGGTAGGGAGAGGCACCGGGGAGCTGTTTTTT; CDR3 protein: CASSQDLGRVGRGTGELFF
J gene: TRBJ2-1; D gene: TRBD1; V gene: TRBV11-3; clone size: NA; CDR3 DNA: TGTGCCAGCAGCCTCTTGACAGGGTCCGGCAATGAGCAGTTCTTC; CDR3 protein: CASSLLTGSGNEQFF
J gene: TRBJ2-3; D gene: TRBD2; V gene: TRBV12-5; clone size: NA; CDR3 DNA: TGTGCTAGTGGTTTGGGACTGCTAGCGGGAGTACCCGATACGCAGTATTTT; CDR3 protein: CASGLGLLAGVPDTQYF
J gene: TRBJ1-2; D gene: TRBD1; V gene: TRBV6-6; clone size: NA; CDR3 DNA: TGTGCCAGCAGGACCACAGGGGACTATGGCTACACCTTC; CDR3 protein: CASRTTGDYGYTF
J gene: TRBJ1-1; D gene: NA; V gene: TRBV20-1; clone size: few; CDR3 DNA: TGCAGTGCTAGCAGGAACACTGAAGCTTTCTTT; CDR3 protein: CSASRNTEAFF
J gene: TRBJ2-1; D gene: TRBD2; V gene: TRBV5-1; clone size: NA; CDR3 DNA: TGCGCCAGCAGCGCTAGCGGGAGAAGCAATGAGCAGTTCTTC; CDR3 protein: CASSASGRSNEQFF
J gene: TRBJ2-7; D gene: NA; V gene: TRBV7-2; clone size: once; CDR3 DNA: TGTGCCAGCAGCTTAGATGGGCCAGGGCGCGAGCAGTACTTC; CDR3 protein: CASSLDGPGREQYF